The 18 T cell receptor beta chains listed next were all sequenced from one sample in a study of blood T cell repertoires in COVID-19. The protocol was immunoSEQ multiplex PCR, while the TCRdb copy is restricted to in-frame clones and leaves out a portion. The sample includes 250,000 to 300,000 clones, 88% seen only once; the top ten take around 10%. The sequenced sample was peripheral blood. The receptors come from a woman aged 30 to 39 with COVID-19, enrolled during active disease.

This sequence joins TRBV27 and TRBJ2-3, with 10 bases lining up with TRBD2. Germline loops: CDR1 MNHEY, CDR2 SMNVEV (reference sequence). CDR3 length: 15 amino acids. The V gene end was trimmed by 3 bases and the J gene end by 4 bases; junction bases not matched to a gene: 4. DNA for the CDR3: TGTGCCAGCAGTTTTCGGGGACTAGCGCCAGATACGCAGTATTTT. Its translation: CASSFRGLAPDTQYF.

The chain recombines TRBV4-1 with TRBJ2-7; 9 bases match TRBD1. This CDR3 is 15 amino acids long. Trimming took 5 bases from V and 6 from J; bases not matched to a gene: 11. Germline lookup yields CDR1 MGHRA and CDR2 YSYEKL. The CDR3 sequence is CASSEPGTGQLEQYF. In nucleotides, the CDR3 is TGCGCCAGCAGCGAACCCGGGACAGGGCAACTCGAGCAGTACTTC.

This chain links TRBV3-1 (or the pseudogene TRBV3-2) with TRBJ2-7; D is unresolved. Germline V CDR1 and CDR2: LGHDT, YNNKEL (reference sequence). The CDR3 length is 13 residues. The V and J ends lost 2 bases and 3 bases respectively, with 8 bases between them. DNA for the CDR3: TGTGCCAGCAGCCAAACAGAGAACTACGAGCAGTACTTC. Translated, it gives CASSQTENYEQYF.

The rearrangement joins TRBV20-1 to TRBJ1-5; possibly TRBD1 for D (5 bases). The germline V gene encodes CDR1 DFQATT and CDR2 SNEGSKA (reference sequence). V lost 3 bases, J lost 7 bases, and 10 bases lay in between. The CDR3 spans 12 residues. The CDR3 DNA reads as TGCAGTGCTAGTGGGGGGGAGCAGCCCCAGCATTTT. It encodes CSASGGEQPQHF.

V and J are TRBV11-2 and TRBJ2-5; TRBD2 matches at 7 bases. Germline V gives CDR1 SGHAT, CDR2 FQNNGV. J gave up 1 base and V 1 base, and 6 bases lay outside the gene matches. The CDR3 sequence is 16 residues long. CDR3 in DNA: TGTGCCAGCAGCTTAGTGCCTAGCGGTTTCCAAGAGACCCAGTACTTC. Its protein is CASSLVPSGFQETQYF.

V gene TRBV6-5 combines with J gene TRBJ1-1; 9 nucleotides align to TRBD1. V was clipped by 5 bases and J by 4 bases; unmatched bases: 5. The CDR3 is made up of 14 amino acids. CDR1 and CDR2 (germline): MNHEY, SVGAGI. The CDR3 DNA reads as TGTGCCAGCAGTATCCACAGGGGGCCCACTGAAGCTTTCTTT. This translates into CASSIHRGPTEAFF.

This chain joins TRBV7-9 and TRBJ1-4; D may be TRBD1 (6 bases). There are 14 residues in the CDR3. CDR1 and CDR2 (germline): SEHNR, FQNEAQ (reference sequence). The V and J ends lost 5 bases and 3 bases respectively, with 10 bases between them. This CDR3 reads CASSRGQANEKLFF. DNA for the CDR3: TGTGCCAGCAGCCGGGGACAAGCTAATGAAAAACTGTTTTTT.

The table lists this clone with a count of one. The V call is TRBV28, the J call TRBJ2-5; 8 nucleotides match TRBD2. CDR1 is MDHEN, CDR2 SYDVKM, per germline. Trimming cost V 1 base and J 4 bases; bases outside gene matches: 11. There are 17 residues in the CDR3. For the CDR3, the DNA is TGTGCCAGCAGTTTATCCCCGGGACTAGACCAGGGAGAGACCCAGTACTTC. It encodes CASSLSPGLDQGETQYF.

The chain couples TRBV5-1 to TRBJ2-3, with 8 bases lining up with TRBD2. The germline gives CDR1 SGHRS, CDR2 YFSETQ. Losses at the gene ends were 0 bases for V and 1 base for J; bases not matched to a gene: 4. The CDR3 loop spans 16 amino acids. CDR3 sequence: CASSLAGGMGTDTQYF. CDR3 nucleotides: TGCGCCAGCAGCTTGGCGGGAGGGATGGGCACAGATACGCAGTATTTT. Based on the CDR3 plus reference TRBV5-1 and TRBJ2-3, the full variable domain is KAGVTQTPRYLIKTRGQQVTLSCSPISGHRSVSWYQQTPGQGLQFLFEYFSETQRNKGNFPGRFSGRQFSNSRSEMNVSTLELGDSALYLCASSLAGGMGTDTQYFGPGTRLTVL.

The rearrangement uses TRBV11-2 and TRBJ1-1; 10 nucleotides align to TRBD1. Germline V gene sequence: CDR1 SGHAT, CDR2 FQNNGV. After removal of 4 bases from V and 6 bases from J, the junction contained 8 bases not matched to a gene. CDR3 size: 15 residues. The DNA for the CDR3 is TGTGCCAGCAGCTCTGGTGGACAGGGGGGCCCTGAAGCTTTCTTT. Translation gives CASSSGGQGGPEAFF.

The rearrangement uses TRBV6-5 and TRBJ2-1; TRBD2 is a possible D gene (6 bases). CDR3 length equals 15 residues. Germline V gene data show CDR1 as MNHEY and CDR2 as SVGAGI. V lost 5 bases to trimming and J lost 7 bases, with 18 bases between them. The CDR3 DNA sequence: TGTGCCAGCAGTACGGGAGCACCTTTAACAAATGAGCAGTTCTTC. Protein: CASSTGAPLTNEQFF.

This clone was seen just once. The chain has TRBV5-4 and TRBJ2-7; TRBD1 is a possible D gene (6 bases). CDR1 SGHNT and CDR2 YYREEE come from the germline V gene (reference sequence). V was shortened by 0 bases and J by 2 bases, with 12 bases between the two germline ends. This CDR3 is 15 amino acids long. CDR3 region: CASSLGPGHPYEQYF. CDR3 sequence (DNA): TGTGCCAGCAGCTTGGGACCGGGACACCCCTACGAGCAGTACTTC.

The CDR3 is CASSLDGQGSYEQYF. The CDR3 DNA sequence: TGTGCCAGCAGCTTAGACGGACAGGGATCCTACGAGCAGTACTTC. This chain connects TRBV7-6 to TRBJ2-7; TRBD1 matches 8 bases. Germline V gene data show CDR1 as SGHVS and CDR2 as FNYEAQ. The CDR3 totals 15 residues. V was pared by 1 base and J by 1 base, with 3 bases of the junction left unmatched.

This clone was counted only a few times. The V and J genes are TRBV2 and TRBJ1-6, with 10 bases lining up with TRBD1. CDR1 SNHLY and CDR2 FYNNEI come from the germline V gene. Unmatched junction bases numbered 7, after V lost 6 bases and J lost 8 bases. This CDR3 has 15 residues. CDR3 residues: CASRRDRGLYSPLHF. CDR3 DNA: TGTGCCAGCAGGCGGGACAGGGGCTTGTATTCACCCCTCCACTTT.

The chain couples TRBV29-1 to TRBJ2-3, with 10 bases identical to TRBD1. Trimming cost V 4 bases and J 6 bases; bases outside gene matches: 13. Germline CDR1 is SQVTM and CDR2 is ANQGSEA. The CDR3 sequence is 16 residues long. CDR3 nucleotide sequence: TGCAGCGTTGTTGGAGGGACAGGGGCGTTTGGCGATACGCAGTATTTT. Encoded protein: CSVVGGTGAFGDTQYF.

CDR3 sequence: CASSLGLAEIDEQFF. The CDR3 DNA sequence: TGTGCCAGCAGCTTGGGACTAGCGGAAATCGATGAGCAGTTCTTC. V and J are TRBV2 and TRBJ2-1; 11 positions match TRBD2. V lost 6 bases and J lost 8; bases outside the gene matches: 9. The CDR3 runs 15 residues. Germline lookup yields CDR1 SNHLY and CDR2 FYNNEI.

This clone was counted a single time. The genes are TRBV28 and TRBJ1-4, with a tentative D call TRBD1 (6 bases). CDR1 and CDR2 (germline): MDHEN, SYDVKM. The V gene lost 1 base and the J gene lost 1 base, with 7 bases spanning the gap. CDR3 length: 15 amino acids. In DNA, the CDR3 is TGTGCCAGCAGTTTATCACAGGGAACTAATGAAAAACTGTTTTTT. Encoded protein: CASSLSQGTNEKLFF.

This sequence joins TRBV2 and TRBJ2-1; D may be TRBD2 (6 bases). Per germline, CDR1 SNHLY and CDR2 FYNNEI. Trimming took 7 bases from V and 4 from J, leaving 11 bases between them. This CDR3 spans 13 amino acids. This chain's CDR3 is CASNGAGYNEQFF. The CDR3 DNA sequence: TGTGCCAGCAATGGGGCGGGGTACAATGAGCAGTTCTTC.